This is a list of T cell receptor beta chains from one sample in a study of blood T cell repertoires in COVID-19. The repertoire was sequenced with immunoSEQ multiplex PCR; TCRdb's copy has only in-frame clones and lacks some. The table lists around 300,000 clones, under 90% of them singletons. Sequenced: peripheral blood. The source is a woman aged 30 to 39 with COVID-19, enrolled during active disease. The conserved cysteine and the conserved F or W are not part of the CDR3 here. A D gene is named only where the DNA matches it firmly. Only part of the rows carry a size: once, few, many, or a class if the clone is expanded.

V gene	D gene	J gene	clone size	CDR3 protein
TRBV6-2/TRBV6-3	TRBD1	TRBJ2-1	.	ASSYDRESINYNEQF
TRBV19	TRBD1	TRBJ1-1	.	ASSTRGQGHPEAF
TRBV3-1/TRBV3-2	TRBD1	TRBJ2-1	.	ASSRPQGALEQF
TRBV6-5	TRBD1	TRBJ1-3	.	ASSLTGGEDTIY
TRBV28	.	TRBJ2-7	.	ASTPTDALSYEQY
TRBV5-8	TRBD2	TRBJ2-2	.	ASIERTSGIGELF
TRBV7-9	TRBD1	TRBJ2-7	few	ASTLQGASYEQY
TRBV6-6	TRBD2	TRBJ2-3	.	ASSYSASGSPDTQY
TRBV19	TRBD1	TRBJ2-7	.	ASSIEGDRTGEQY
TRBV6-1	.	TRBJ2-7	.	ASSGVGAGASYEQY
TRBV5-4	.	TRBJ1-1	.	ASSLGGWDTEAF
TRBV13	.	TRBJ1-2	once	ASSHKEESDGYT
TRBV6-6	.	TRBJ1-1	few	ASNRPMNTEAF
TRBV11-2	TRBD2	TRBJ2-7	.	ASRSPAGEHGNEQY
TRBV2	.	TRBJ1-6	.	ASSEGAIYNSPLH
TRBV14	.	TRBJ1-1	.	ASSQTLNTEAF
TRBV6-6	.	TRBJ1-1	.	ASSYPEGTEAF
TRBV28	.	TRBJ2-7	.	ASSFQGPYEQY
TRBV12-5	.	TRBJ1-6	once	ASGSKENSPLH
TRBV27	.	TRBJ2-3	once	ASSLSGGTQY
TRBV5-4	TRBD1	TRBJ2-5	.	ASSRRGQAETQY
TRBV30	TRBD1	TRBJ1-1	.	AWSNRDRGLGTEAF
TRBV5-4	TRBD1	TRBJ1-5	.	ASSKGGGGQPQH
TRBV3-1/TRBV3-2	TRBD2	TRBJ2-5	.	ASSPRELLETQY
TRBV27	TRBD1	TRBJ1-1	.	ASSIGTGPEAF
TRBV9	.	TRBJ1-3	.	ASSVEPWQGGGNTIY
TRBV23-1	TRBD1	TRBJ1-3	.	ASSQGGLGQGEGNTIY
TRBV12-2	.	TRBJ1-5	.	ASRFSGTDQPQH
TRBV7-2	TRBD1	TRBJ1-2	.	ASSLASEGADGYT
TRBV6-4	.	TRBJ2-6	many	ASSDSPAGGYGANVLT
TRBV28	.	TRBJ1-2	.	ASSLSIANYGYT
TRBV15	.	TRBJ1-2	few	ATSRERGYGYT
TRBV27	.	TRBJ2-5	once	ASSPRQPDETQY